A selection of T cell receptor beta chains follows, all from one sample in a study of cytomegalovirus exposure and HLA in healthy donors. Assay: immunoSEQ multiplex PCR; the TCRdb copy retains only in-frame clones and omits some. The sample includes 150,000 to 200,000 clones, approximately 70% of them seen just once. Input material: PBMCs. These receptors came from a man aged 40-49 years in good health and CMV-seropositive. CDR3s include the opening cysteine and the closing phenylalanine or tryptophan.

CASSPLSGQGLNTEAFF,TRBJ1-1,TRBV11-1
CASSLSGGVQETQYF,TRBJ2-5,TRBV7-3
CASKGQGEGYGYTF,TRBJ1-2,TRBV19
CASWGGELFF,TRBJ2-2,TRBV6-6
CASSGDRVNSPLHF,TRBJ1-6,TRBV5-4
CASSLQMISYEQYF,TRBJ2-7,TRBV2
CASSPPAGGTLAQYF,TRBJ2-5,TRBV6-6
CASSVSGTGNQPQHF,TRBJ1-5,TRBV19
CASSLKAGSVEQYF,TRBJ2-7,TRBV13
CASSHGQAYEQYF,TRBJ2-7,TRBV5-1
CASSRTERTEAFF,TRBJ1-1,TRBV11-3
CAWDGQGAYEQYF,TRBJ2-7,TRBV30
CASSWGHWDSYEQYF,TRBJ2-7,TRBV5-1
CAISDPLAPEEQYF,TRBJ2-7,TRBV10-3
CASSPRQGLEQYF,TRBJ2-7,TRBV7-2
CASSLAPGQGSNEPQHF,TRBJ1-5,TRBV5-1
CASSFSGSVTYNEQFF,TRBJ2-1,TRBV7-6
CASGFREETQYF,TRBJ2-5,TRBV12-5
CASSLAGRGTDTQYF,TRBJ2-3,TRBV7-2
CASSLRQGLYGYTF,TRBJ1-2,TRBV6-5
CASNDRSNQPQHF,TRBJ1-5,TRBV6-1
CASSQRGTYGYTF,TRBJ1-2,TRBV2
CASSSGDPRLYEQYF,TRBJ2-7,TRBV27
CASSGDSSNQPQHF,TRBJ1-5,TRBV2